The clone carrying this T cell receptor (beta chain) was counted at least ten times. Antigen specificity is unknown. Sequencing libraries for TCR beta were prepared with iRepertoire HTBI primers and Arm-PCR of CDR3 regions. MiXCR, applied by TCRdb to the multiplex PCR reads, yields one record per CDR3 protein. The data hold some 560,000 distinct CDR3 sequences, with approximately 16% observed a single time. This sample was included in a study of regulatory T cells in long-lasting Graves disease. Study-level points and caveats: The work looked only at peripheral blood and did not look at thyroid tissue.

The time point denotes: newly diagnosed GD, antithyroid drugs for less than 3 months. TCR sequences were obtained from RNA taken from PBMCs. The same specimen was also included in a second study, on T cells in Graves' hyperthyroidism and ophthalmopathy.

The input for sequencing was peripheral blood mononuclear cells (PBMCs), taken at new diagnosis, from a patient treated with antithyroid drugs. The TCR was taken from a woman aged 35-60 years with Graves disease.

CDR3 sequence (DNA): TGTGCCAGCAGCCCAGAGACAGGGGAGGCCGAAGCTTTCTTT. Translated, it gives CASSPETGEAEAFF. This sequence joins TRBV7-9 and TRBJ1-1; TRBD1 matches at 8 bases. The V gene end was trimmed by 5 bases and the J gene end by 8 bases; junction bases not matched to a gene: 10. This CDR3 comprises 14 residues. Germline V gives CDR1 SEHNR, CDR2 FQNEAQ (reference sequence).